This T cell receptor (beta chain) stems from a study of T cells in localized non-small cell lung cancer. Profiling relied on immunoSEQ multiplex PCR, and the TCRdb table lists in-frame clones only, not all of them. Here the sample spans fewer than 95,000 clones, roughly 93% being singletons. The CDR3 runs 14 residues. Germline CDR1 and CDR2: MNHEY and SMNVEV (reference sequence). V was trimmed by 6 bases and J by 6 bases, leaving 17 bases between them. The chain couples TRBV27 to TRBJ1-1, with D possibly matching TRBD1 (5 bases). This receptor was obtained from a woman aged 35 to 70 with stage II squamous cell lung carcinoma. Sample: PBMCs, taken before any cancer treatment. CDR3 sequence (DNA): TGTGCCAGCAGCCCCGGGGGAGTATCATCTGAAGCTTTCTTT. Its protein product is CASSPGGVSSEAFF.